This T cell receptor (beta chain) was obtained from a study of identical twins. CDR3 length: 12 amino acids. CDR1 is SEHNR and CDR2 is FQNEAQ in the germline V gene (reference sequence). V shed 5 bases and J shed 5 bases, with 9 bases lying between them. TCRdb re-analysed the 5' RACE reads in MiXCR, keeping a single row per CDR3 protein. The sample includes about 200,000 distinct CDR3 sequences, less than 20% seen only once; the top ten take around two fifths. There are a few counts of this clonotype. These same records also appear under a second study, on T cells expressing NK-cell markers. That paper states: Dominant NKG2C+ clonotypes made up roughly 1.0-8% of CD8+ T cells in roughly six donors.

The V call is TRBV7-9, the J call TRBJ1-2; D gene ambiguous. This receptor was identified in a woman younger than 35 in good health. Material for sequencing was CD8+ T cells sorted from blood. The CDR3 DNA sequence: TGTGCCAGCAGCCCTGGACCTTATGGCTACACCTTC. It encodes CASSPGPYGYTF.